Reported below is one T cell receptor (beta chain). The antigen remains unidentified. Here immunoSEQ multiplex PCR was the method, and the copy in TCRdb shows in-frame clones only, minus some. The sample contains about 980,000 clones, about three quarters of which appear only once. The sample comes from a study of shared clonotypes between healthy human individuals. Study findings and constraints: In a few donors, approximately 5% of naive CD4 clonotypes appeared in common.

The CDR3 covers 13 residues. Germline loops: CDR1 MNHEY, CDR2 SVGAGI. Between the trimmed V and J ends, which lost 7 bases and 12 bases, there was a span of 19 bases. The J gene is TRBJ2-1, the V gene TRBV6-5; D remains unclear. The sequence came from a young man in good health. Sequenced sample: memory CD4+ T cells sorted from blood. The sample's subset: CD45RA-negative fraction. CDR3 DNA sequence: TGTGCCAGCACCAACCCCGGCAGTCAGGTGCAGTTCTTC. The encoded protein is CASTNPGSQVQFF.